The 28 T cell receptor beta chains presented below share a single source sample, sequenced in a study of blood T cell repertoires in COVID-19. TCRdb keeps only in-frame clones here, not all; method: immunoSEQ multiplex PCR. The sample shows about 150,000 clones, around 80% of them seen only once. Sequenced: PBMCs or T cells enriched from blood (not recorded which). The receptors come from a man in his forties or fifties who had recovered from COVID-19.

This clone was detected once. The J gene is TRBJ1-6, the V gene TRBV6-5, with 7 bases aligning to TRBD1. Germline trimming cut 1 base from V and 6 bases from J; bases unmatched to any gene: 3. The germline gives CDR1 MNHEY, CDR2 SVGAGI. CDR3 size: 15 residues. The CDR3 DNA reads TGTGCCAGCAGTTACTACGGGACAGTTAATTCACCCCTCCACTTT. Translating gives CASSYYGTVNSPLHF.

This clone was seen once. In nucleotides, the CDR3 is TGCGCCAGCAGCCAAGGGAGTTTGCTGGGAGAGACCCAGTACTTC. Translating it yields CASSQGSLLGETQYF. The chain joins TRBV4-1 to TRBJ2-5; D not resolved. CDR1 and CDR2 from the germline V gene are MGHRA and YSYEKL. The CDR3 has 15 residues. With 1 base removed from V and 4 bases from J, the gap between germline ends came to 13 bases.

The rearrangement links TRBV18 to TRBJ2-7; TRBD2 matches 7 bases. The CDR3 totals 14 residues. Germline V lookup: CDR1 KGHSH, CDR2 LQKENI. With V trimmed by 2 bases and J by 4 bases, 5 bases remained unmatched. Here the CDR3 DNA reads TGTGCCAGCTCACCAAGGGAGGGGAGGTACGAGCAGTACTTC. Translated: CASSPREGRYEQYF.

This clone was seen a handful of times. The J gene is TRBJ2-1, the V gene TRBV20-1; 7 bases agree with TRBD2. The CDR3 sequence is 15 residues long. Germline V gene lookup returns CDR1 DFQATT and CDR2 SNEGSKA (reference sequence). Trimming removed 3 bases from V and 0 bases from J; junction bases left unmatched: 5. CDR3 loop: CSASDAGDSYNEQFF. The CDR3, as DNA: TGCAGTGCTAGTGACGCGGGGGACTCCTACAATGAGCAGTTCTTC.

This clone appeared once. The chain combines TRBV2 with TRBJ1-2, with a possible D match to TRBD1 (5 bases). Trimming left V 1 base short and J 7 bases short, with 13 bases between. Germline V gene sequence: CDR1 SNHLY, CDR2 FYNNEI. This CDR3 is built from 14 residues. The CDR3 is CASSEVWGEGGYTF. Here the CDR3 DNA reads TGTGCCAGCAGTGAAGTATGGGGGGAGGGTGGCTACACCTTC.

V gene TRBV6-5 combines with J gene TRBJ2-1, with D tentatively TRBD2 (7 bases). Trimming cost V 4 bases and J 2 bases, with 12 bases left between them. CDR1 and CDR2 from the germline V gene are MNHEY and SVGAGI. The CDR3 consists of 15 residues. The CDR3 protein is CASSFRGGTYNEQFF. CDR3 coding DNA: TGTGCCAGCAGTTTCAGGGGAGGGACCTACAATGAGCAGTTCTTC.

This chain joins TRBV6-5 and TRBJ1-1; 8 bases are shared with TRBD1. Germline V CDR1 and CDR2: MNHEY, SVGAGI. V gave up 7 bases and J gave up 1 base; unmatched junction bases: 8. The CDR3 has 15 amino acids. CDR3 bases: TGTGCCAGCACCTTTTCCGGGACAGGGAACACTGAAGCTTTCTTT. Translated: CASTFSGTGNTEAFF.

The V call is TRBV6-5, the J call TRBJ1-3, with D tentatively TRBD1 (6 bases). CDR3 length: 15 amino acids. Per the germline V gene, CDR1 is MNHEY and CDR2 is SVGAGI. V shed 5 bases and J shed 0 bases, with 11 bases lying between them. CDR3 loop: CASSPRTASGNTIYF. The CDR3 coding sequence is TGTGCCAGCAGTCCGAGGACAGCCTCTGGAAACACCATATATTTT.

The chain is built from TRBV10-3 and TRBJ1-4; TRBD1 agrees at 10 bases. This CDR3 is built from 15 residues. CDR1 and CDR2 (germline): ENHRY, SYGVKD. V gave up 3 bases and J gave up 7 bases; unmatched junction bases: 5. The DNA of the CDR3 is TGTGCCATCAGTGAAGGGACAGGGGTTGTTGAAAAACTGTTTTTT. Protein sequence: CAISEGTGVVEKLFF.

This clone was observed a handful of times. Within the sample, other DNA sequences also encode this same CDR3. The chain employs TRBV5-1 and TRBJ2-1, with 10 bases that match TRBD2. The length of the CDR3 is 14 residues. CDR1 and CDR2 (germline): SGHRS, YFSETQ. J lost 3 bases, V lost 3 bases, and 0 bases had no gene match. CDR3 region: CASSSSGGYNEQFF. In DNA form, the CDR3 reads TGCGCCAGCAGCTCTAGCGGGGGCTACAATGAGCAGTTCTTC.

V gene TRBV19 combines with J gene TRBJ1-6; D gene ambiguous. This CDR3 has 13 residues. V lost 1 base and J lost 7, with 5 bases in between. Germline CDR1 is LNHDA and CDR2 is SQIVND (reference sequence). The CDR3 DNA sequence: TGTGCCAGTAGTATAGGAGGAAATTCACCCCTCCACTTT. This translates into CASSIGGNSPLHF. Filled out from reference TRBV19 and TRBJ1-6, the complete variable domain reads DGGITQSPKYLFRKEGQNVTLSCEQNLNHDAMYWYRQDPGQGLRLIYYSQIVNDFQKGDIAEGYSVSREKKESFPLTVTSAQKNPTAFYLCASSIGGNSPLHFGNGTRLTVT.

Here the CDR3 DNA reads TGTGCCAGCGCCCCCGCCCCCGGGGCTGGGGCCAACGTCCTGACTTTC. Amino acid sequence: CASAPAPGAGANVLTF. The chain couples TRBV7-3 to TRBJ2-6; tentative D call: TRBD2 (5 bases). Trimming cost V 8 bases and J 2 bases, with 16 bases left between them. Germline V CDR1 and CDR2: SGHTA, FQGTGA. There are 16 residues in the CDR3.

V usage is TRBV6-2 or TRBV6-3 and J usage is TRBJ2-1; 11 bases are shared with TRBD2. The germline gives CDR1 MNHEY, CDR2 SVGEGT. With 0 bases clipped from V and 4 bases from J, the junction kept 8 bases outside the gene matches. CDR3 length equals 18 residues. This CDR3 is CASSYSRASGGIYNEQFF. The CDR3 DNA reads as TGTGCCAGCAGTTACTCGAGGGCTAGCGGGGGGATTTACAATGAGCAGTTCTTC.

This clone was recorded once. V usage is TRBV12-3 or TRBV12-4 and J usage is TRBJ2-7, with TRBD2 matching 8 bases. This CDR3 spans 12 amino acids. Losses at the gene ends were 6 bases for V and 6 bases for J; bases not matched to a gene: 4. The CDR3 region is CASRTSGSEQYF. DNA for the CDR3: TGTGCCAGCAGGACCAGCGGGAGCGAGCAGTACTTC.

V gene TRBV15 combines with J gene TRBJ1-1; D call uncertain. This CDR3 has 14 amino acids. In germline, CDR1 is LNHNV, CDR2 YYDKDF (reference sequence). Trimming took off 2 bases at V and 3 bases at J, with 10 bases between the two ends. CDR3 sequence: CATSRRLEDTEAFF. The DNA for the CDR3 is TGTGCCACCAGCAGAAGGTTAGAGGACACTGAAGCTTTCTTT.

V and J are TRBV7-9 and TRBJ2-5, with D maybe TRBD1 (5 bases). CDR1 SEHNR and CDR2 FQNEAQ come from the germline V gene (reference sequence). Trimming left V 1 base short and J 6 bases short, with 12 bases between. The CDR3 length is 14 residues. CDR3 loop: CASSLVQGTKTQYF. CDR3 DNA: TGTGCCAGCAGCTTAGTGCAGGGTACAAAGACCCAGTACTTC.

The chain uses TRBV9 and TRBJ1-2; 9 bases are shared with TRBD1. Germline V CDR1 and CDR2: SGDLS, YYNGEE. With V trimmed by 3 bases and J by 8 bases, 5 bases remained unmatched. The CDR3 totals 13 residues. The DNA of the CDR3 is TGTGCCAGCAGCGCTCGGACAGGGGACGGCTACACCTTC. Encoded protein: CASSARTGDGYTF.

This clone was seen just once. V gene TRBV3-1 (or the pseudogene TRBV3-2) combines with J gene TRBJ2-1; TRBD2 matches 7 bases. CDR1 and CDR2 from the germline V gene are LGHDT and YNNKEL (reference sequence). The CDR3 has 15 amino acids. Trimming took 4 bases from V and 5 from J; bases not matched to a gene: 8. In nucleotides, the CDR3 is TGTGCCAGCAGCCTCGGTAGACTAGCTAACAATGAGCAGTTCTTC. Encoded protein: CASSLGRLANNEQFF.

CDR3: CASSQEAGTGELFF. The CDR3 DNA reads TGTGCCAGCAGCCAAGAAGCCGGGACCGGGGAGCTGTTTTTT. The V call is TRBV3-1 (or the pseudogene TRBV3-2), the J call TRBJ2-2; D gene unclear. Germline values: CDR1 LGHDT, CDR2 YNNKEL (reference sequence). This CDR3 is 14 amino acids long. V shed 0 bases and J shed 5 bases, with 7 bases lying between them.

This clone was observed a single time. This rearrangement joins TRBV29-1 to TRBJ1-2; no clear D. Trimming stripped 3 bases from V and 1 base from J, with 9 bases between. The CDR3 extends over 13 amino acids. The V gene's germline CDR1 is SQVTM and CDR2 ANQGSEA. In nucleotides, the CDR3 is TGCAGCGTTGAGGATAACAGTAACTATGGCTACACCTTC. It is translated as CSVEDNSNYGYTF.

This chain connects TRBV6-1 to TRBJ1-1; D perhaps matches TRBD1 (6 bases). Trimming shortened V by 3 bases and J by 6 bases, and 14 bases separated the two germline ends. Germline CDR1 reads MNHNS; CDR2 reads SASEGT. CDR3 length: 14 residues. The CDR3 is CASSDPPGAAEAFF. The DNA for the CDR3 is TGTGCCAGCAGTGATCCTCCAGGGGCTGCTGAAGCTTTCTTT.

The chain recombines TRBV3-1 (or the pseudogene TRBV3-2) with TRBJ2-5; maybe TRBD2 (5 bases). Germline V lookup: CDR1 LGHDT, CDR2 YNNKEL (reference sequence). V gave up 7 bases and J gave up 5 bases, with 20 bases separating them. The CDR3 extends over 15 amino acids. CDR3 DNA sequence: TGTGCCAGCACCGAAGGGTCGGGAACAATGGAGACCCAGTACTTC. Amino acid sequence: CASTEGSGTMETQYF.

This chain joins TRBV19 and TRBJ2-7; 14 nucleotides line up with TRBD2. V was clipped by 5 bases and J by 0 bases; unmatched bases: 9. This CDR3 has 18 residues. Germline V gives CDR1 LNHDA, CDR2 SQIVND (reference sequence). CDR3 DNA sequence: TGTGCCAGTAGTGCCCGGACTAGCGGGGGGCCAAGCTCCTACGAGCAGTACTTC. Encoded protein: CASSARTSGGPSSYEQYF.

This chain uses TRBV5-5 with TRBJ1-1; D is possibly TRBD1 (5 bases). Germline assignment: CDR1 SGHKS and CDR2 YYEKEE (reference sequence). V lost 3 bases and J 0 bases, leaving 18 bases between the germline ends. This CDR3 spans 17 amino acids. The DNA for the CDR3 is TGTGCCAGCAGCTCTCTTCCAGGGAGGGCCATGAACACTGAAGCTTTCTTT. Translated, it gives CASSSLPGRAMNTEAFF.

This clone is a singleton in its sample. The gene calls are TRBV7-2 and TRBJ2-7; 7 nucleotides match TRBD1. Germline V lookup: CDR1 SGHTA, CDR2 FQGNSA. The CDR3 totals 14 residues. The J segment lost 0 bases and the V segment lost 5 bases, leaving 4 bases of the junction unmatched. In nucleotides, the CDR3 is TGTGCCAGCAGCGCGGACAGGAACTCCTACGAGCAGTACTTC. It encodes CASSADRNSYEQYF.

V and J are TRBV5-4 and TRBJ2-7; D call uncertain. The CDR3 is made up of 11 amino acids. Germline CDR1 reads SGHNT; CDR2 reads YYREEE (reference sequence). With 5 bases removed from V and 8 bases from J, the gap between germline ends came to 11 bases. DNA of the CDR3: TGTGCCAGCAGTTCGACTGGTAAGCAGTACTTC. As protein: CASSSTGKQYF.

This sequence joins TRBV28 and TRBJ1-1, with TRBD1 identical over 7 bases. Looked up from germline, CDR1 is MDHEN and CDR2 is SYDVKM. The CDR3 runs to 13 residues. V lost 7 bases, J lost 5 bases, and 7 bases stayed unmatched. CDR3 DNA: TGTGCCAGCAAGGCGACAGGGAGGACTGAAGCTTTCTTT. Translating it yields CASKATGRTEAFF.

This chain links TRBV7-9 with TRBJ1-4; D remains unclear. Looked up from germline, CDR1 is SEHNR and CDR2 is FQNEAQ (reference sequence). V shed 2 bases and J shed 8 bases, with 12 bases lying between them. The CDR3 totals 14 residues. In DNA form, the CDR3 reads TGTGCCAGCAGCTTAATTCAGGCAGGCGAAAAACTGTTTTTT. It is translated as CASSLIQAGEKLFF.